This TCR beta chain was found in a study of shared clonotypes between healthy human individuals. Germline values: CDR1 PRHDT, CDR2 FYEKMQ (reference sequence). There are 14 residues in the CDR3. V dropped 4 bases and J dropped 7; count of bases not matched to a gene: 6. Libraries were prepared by immunoSEQ multiplex PCR; TCRdb keeps only in-frame clonotypes and omits some of them. This table holds some 1,900,000 clones, about 94% found once. The naive CD8 fraction comprised CD45RO-negative cells positively selected for CCR7 and excluded terminally differentiated effector memory CD45RA+ cells. The sample consisted of naive CD8+ T cells sorted from blood. The chain uses TRBV13 and TRBJ2-7, with 11 bases fitting TRBD1. The source is a man aged 18 to 29 in good health. CDR3 coding DNA: TGTGCCAGCAGCTCGCCCGGGACAGGGGGAGAGCAGTACTTC. Encoded protein: CASSSPGTGGEQYF.